This is a list of T cell receptor beta chains from one sample in a study of vaccination and CD4 T cells after COVID-19. Their target antigens are unknown. One entry per CDR3 protein results from TCRdb running MiXCR on the PCR reads. Of 18,000 or so distinct CDR3 sequences in the sample, 53% were seen once. Specimen: CD4+ T cells from blood, cultured in vitro, collected before SARS-CoV-2 vaccination. The receptors shown here come from a human donor who had recovered from COVID-19. Both conserved end residues are trimmed from each CDR3. The order of the fields is J gene, V gene, CDR3 protein.

>TRBJ1-5|TRBV5-6
ASSLFGNQPQH
>TRBJ1-5|TRBV2
ASSEMGVGEPQH
>TRBJ2-3|TRBV27
ATREGIGTDTQY
>TRBJ2-3|TRBV28
ASRLGTSYSTDTQY
>TRBJ1-2|TRBV7-2
ASSQGQGASNYGYT
>TRBJ2-7|TRBV7-6
ASSLEETSGPDKQY
>TRBJ2-1|TRBV7-3
ASSSASGGSYNEQF
>TRBJ1-2|TRBV2
ASLRQGRYGYT
>TRBJ1-6|TRBV19
ASRRVSGNSPLH
>TRBJ2-5|TRBV20-1
SALTSGGQETQY
>TRBJ2-4|TRBV20-1
SASVAQAKNIQY
>TRBJ2-3|TRBV1
TSSQASTDTQY
>TRBJ1-1|TRBV19
ASSIGNRGPF
>TRBJ1-1|TRBV28
ASSPIRGTEAF
>TRBJ2-2|TRBV21-1
ASSKDRTGNTGELF
>TRBJ1-2|TRBV6-1
ATTRGGEANYGYT
>TRBJ1-2|TRBV27
ASRPRQGAHYGYT
>TRBJ2-1|TRBV30
AWSLGLAEYNEQF
>TRBJ1-1|TRBV20-1
SASPDRDTEAF
>TRBJ2-1|TRBV11-3
ASSFGGQGAYNEQF
>TRBJ2-5|TRBV28
ASSLFAGAKETQY
>TRBJ2-3|TRBV19
ASSPPWATDTQY
>TRBJ1-5|TRBV30
AWSARGNQPQH
>TRBJ2-5|TRBV2
ASSKGLAEETQY
>TRBJ1-1|TRBV20-1
SAQAGPNTEAF
>TRBJ2-7|TRBV20-1
SATGTSGSGEQY
>TRBJ1-5|TRBV7-6
ASSREGGVWPQH
>TRBJ1-5|TRBV6-1
ASSEHTSNQPQH
>TRBJ2-7|TRBV20-1
SASPSGRDEQY
>TRBJ2-7|TRBV7-3
ASSLMAGLNEQY
>TRBJ2-5|TRBV12-3/TRBV12-4
ASSLFGQTGGRLETQY
>TRBJ1-2|TRBV28
ASTPSGNGYT
>TRBJ2-1|TRBV6-1
ASSAGTSGYNEQF
>TRBJ2-5|TRBV9
ASSVGPGQGLETQY
>TRBJ1-2|TRBV7-9
ASSSSPGQGNYGYT
>TRBJ2-5|TRBV19
ASSPKGLAGVIQETQY
>TRBJ2-2|TRBV14
ASSHRWTLNTGELF
>TRBJ1-2|TRBV6-2/TRBV6-3
ASSYGPGRGYT
>TRBJ1-1|TRBV7-2
ASSLAPTGGRTEAF
>TRBJ2-5|TRBV5-4
ASSLSGYQETQY
>TRBJ2-3|TRBV11-1
ASSSRVSGRGADTQY
>TRBJ2-7|TRBV5-4
ASSFFGEQY
>TRBJ1-2|TRBV7-9
ASSLRGTVGYGYT
>TRBJ1-2|TRBV20-1
RTDTGDNYGYT
>TRBJ2-7|TRBV4-1
ASSQGDTSYEQY
>TRBJ2-1|TRBV6-5
ASSSSTSGYNEQF
>TRBJ2-4|TRBV7-9
ASSFLDLGRKNIQY
>TRBJ2-3|TRBV7-6
ASSFAVSGSTDTQY
>TRBJ2-7|TRBV20-1
SARDMTTDSYEQY
>TRBJ2-1|TRBV18
ASSPRQGTF
>TRBJ2-7|TRBV19
ASSIRAGPYEQY
>TRBJ2-5|TRBV7-9
ASSLGASGTGETQY
>TRBJ1-5|TRBV2
ASRTSAGSNQPQH